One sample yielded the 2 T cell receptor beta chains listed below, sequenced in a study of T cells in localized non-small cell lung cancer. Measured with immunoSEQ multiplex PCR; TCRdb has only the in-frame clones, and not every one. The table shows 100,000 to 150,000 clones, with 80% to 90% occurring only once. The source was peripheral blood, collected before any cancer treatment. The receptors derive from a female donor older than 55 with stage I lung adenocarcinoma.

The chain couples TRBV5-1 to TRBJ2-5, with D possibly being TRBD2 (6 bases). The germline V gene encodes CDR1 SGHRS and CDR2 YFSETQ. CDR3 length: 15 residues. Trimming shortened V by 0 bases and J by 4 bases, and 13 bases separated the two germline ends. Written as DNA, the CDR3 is TGCGCCAGCAGCTTGGAGGCGGGACGGGGAGAGACCCAGTACTTC. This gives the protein CASSLEAGRGETQYF.

In DNA, the CDR3 is TGTGCCAGCAGTCCCGTTTGGACTAGCGGGAGGGCCTCTGGGCTTCGGTCCAATGAGCAGTTCTTC. Residues: CASSPVWTSGRASGLRSNEQFF. The chain joins TRBV28 to TRBJ2-1; 15 bases line up with TRBD2. Germline CDR1 MDHEN, CDR2 SYDVKM. J lost 6 bases, V lost 5 bases, and 23 bases had no gene match. The CDR3 totals 22 residues.